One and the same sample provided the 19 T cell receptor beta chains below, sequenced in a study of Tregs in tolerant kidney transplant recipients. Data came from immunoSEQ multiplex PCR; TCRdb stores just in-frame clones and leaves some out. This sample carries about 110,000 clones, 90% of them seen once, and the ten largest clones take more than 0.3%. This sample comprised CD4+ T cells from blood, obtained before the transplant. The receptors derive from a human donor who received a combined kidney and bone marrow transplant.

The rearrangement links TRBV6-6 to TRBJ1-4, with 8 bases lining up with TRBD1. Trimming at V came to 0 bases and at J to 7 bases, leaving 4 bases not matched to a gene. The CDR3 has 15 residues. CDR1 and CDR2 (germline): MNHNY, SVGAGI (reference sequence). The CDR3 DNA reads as TGTGCCAGCAGTTACTCGGACAGGGAGGGTGAAAAACTGTTTTTT. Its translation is CASSYSDREGEKLFF.

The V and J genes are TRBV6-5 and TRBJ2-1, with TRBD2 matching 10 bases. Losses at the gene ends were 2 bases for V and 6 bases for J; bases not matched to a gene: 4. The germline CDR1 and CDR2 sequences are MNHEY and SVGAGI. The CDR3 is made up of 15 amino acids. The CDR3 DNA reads TGTGCCAGCAGTTACGGGCTAGCGGGAGTCAATGAGCAGTTCTTC. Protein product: CASSYGLAGVNEQFF.

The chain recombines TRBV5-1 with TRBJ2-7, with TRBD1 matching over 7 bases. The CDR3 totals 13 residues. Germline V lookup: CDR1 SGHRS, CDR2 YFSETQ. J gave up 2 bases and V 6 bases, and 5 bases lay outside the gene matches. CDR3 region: CASNSGGPYEQYF. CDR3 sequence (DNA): TGCGCCAGCAACTCAGGGGGTCCCTACGAGCAGTACTTC.

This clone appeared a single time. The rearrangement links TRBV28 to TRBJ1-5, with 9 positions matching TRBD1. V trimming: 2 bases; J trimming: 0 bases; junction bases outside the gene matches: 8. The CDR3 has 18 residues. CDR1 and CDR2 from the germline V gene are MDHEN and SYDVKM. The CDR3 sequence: CASSLGRDRAYSNQPQHF. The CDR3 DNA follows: TGTGCCAGCAGTTTAGGACGGGACAGGGCATATAGCAATCAGCCCCAGCATTTT.

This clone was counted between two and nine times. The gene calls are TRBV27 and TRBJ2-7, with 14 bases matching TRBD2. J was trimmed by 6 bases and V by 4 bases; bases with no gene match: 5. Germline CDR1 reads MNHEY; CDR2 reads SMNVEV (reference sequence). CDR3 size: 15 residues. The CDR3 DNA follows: TGTGCCAGCAGTTCGGGACTAGCGGGAGTAAGCGAGCAGTACTTC. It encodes CASSSGLAGVSEQYF.

CDR3 bases: TGTGCCAGCAGCCGCGGGACTAGCGGGGGTATCACCTACAATGAGCAGTTCTTC. Amino acids: CASSRGTSGGITYNEQFF. The chain links TRBV7-2 to TRBJ2-1, with 14 bases fitting TRBD2. The germline V gene encodes CDR1 SGHTA and CDR2 FQGNSA. The CDR3 has 18 amino acids. Losses at the gene ends were 5 bases for V and 2 bases for J; bases not matched to a gene: 8.

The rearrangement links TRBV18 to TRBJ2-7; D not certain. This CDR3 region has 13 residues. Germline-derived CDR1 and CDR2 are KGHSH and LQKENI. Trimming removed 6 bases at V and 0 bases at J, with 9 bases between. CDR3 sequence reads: CASSRPLSYEQYF. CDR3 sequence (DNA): TGTGCCAGCTCCCGTCCACTCTCCTACGAGCAGTACTTC.

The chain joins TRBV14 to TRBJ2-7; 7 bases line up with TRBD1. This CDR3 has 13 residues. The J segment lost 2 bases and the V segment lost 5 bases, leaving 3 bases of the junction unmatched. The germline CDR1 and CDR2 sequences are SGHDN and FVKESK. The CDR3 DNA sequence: TGTGCCAGCAGCGACGGACAGGCCTACGAGCAGTACTTC. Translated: CASSDGQAYEQYF.

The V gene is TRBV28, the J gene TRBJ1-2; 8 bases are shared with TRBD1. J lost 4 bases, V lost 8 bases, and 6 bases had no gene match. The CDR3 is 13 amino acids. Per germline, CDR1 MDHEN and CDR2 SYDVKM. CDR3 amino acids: CASRSRGLYGYTF. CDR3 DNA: TGTGCCAGCCGATCCAGGGGGCTCTATGGCTACACCTTC.

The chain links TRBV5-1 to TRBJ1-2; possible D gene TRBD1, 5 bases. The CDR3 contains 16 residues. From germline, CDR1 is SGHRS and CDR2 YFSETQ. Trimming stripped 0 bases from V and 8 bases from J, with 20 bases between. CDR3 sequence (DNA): TGCGCCAGCAGCTTGGAAGGCCCTGACAGTTTAGGAGGCTACACCTTC. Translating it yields CASSLEGPDSLGGYTF.

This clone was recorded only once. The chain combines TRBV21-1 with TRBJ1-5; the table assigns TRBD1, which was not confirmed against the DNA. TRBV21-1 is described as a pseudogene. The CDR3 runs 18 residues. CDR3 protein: CASSNQDRGNYSNQPQHF. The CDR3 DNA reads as TGTGCCAGCAGCAATCAGGACAGGGGGAATTATAGCAATCAGCCCCAGCATTTT.

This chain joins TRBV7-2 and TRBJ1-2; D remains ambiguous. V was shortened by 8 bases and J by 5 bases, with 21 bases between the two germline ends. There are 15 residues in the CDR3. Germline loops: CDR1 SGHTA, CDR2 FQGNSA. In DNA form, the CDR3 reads TGTGCCAGCCACTATCCAGAGGACGGGGATTATGGCTACACCTTC. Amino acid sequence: CASHYPEDGDYGYTF.

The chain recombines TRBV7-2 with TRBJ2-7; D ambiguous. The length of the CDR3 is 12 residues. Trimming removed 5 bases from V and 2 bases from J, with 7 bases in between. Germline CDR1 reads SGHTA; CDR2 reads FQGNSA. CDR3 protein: CASSPPAYEQYF. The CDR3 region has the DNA TGTGCCAGCAGCCCCCCCGCCTACGAGCAGTACTTC.

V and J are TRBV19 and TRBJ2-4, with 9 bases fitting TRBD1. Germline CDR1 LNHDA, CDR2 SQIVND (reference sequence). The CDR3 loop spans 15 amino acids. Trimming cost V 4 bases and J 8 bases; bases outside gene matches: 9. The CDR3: CASSNPTGGLYIQYF. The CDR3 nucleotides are TGTGCCAGTAGTAACCCGACAGGGGGACTATACATTCAGTACTTC.

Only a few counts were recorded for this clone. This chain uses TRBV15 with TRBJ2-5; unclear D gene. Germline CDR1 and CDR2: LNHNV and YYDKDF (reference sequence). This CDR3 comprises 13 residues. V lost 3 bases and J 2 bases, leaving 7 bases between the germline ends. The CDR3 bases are TGTGCCACCAGCAGGGCCAATCAAGAGACCCAGTACTTC. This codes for CATSRANQETQYF.

The CDR3 DNA reads TGTGCCAGCAGGTTGACAGGGGGGAGAGAAAAACTGTTTTTT. Its translation is CASRLTGGREKLFF. The chain is built from TRBV13 and TRBJ1-4; TRBD1 aligns across 9 bases. The CDR3 covers 14 residues. J gave up 8 bases and V 6 bases, and 7 bases lay outside the gene matches. Germline CDR1 is PRHDT and CDR2 is FYEKMQ (reference sequence).

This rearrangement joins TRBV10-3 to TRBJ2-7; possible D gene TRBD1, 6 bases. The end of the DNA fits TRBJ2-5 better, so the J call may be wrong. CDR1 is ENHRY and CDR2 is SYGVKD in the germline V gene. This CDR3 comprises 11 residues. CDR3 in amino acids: CAISEQGTQYF. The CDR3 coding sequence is TGTGCCATCAGTGAACAGGGGACCCAGTACTTC.

As DNA, the CDR3 is TGTGCCAGCAGCCTGGGTGCGGCTAGCGGGAGCTCTGACACCGGGGAGCTGTTTTTT. Protein: CASSLGAASGSSDTGELFF. The chain employs TRBV21-1 and TRBJ2-2; the D call in the table, TRBD2, was not verified against the DNA. TRBV21-1 is reported as a pseudogene. The CDR3 consists of 19 residues.

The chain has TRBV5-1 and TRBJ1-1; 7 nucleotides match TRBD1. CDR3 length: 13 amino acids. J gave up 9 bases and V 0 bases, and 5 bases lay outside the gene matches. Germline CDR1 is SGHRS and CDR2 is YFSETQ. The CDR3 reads CASSLEGAYQAFF. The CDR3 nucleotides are TGCGCCAGCAGCTTGGAGGGGGCGTATCAAGCTTTCTTT.